The 27 T cell receptor beta chains presented below share a single source sample, sequenced in a study of shared clonotypes between healthy human individuals. CD45RO-negative, CCR7-selected cells formed the naive CD8 fraction, which excluded terminally differentiated effector memory CD45RA+ cells. Method: immunoSEQ multiplex PCR; TCRdb's copy keeps in-frame clones and lacks some. The sample contains 500,000 to 700,000 clones, roughly 95% of which appear only once. Sequenced input: naive CD8+ T cells sorted from blood. Every receptor here comes from a young woman in good health.

The chain joins TRBV28 to TRBJ2-7, with 7 bases lining up with TRBD1. Per germline, CDR1 MDHEN and CDR2 SYDVKM. The length of the CDR3 is 14 residues. V was clipped by 4 bases and J by 1 base; unmatched bases: 4. DNA for the CDR3: TGTGCCAGCAGTTCTGGGACAGCGTCCTACGAGCAGTACTTC. Its protein product is CASSSGTASYEQYF.

V gene TRBV28 combines with J gene TRBJ2-3, with a weak D call TRBD1 (6 bases). The V and J ends lost 5 bases and 2 bases respectively, with 8 bases between them. Looked up from germline, CDR1 is MDHEN and CDR2 is SYDVKM. The CDR3 contains 13 residues. The CDR3 spells CASSQGTTDTQYF. DNA of the CDR3: TGTGCCAGCAGTCAGGGGACCACAGATACGCAGTATTTT.

V gene TRBV6-5 combines with J gene TRBJ2-7; D not certain. CDR1 MNHEY and CDR2 SVGAGI come from the germline V gene. The CDR3 length is 14 residues. V lost 2 bases, J lost 2 bases, and 10 bases lay in between. CDR3 amino acids: CASSYNPGAYEQYF. The CDR3 DNA sequence: TGTGCCAGCAGTTACAACCCTGGGGCCTACGAGCAGTACTTC.

The rearrangement joins TRBV28 to TRBJ1-1, with D hard to call. V was pared by 6 bases and J by 4 bases, with 6 bases between. The CDR3 length is 11 residues. The germline CDR1 and CDR2 sequences are MDHEN and SYDVKM. The CDR3 nucleotides are TGTGCCAGCAGGCATGGCACTGAAGCTTTCTTT. It translates to CASRHGTEAFF.

This chain joins TRBV6-1 and TRBJ1-4; 10 nucleotides match TRBD1. The CDR3 length is 16 residues. CDR1 is MNHNS, CDR2 SASEGT, per germline. V was clipped by 1 base and J by 5 bases; unmatched bases: 4. The CDR3 reads CASSEERGQGNEKLFF. CDR3 sequence (DNA): TGTGCCAGCAGTGAAGAAAGGGGACAGGGGAATGAAAAACTGTTTTTT.

The chain carries TRBV11-2 and TRBJ2-7, with D perhaps matching TRBD1 (6 bases). Per the germline V gene, CDR1 is SGHAT and CDR2 is FQNNGV. V lost 0 bases, J lost 2 bases, and 11 bases lay in between. CDR3 length equals 15 residues. CDR3 in DNA: TGTGCCAGCAGCTTAGATCGGACAGCCACCTACGAGCAGTACTTC. As protein: CASSLDRTATYEQYF.

The J gene is TRBJ2-1, the V gene TRBV19, with 11 positions matching TRBD2. There are 17 residues in the CDR3. CDR1 is LNHDA and CDR2 is SQIVND in the germline V gene (reference sequence). J lost 4 bases, V lost 5 bases, and 10 bases had no gene match. The CDR3 sequence is CASSLLAGASGYNEQFF. CDR3 nucleotide sequence: TGTGCCAGTAGTTTACTAGCGGGAGCTTCGGGGTACAATGAGCAGTTCTTC.

The chain couples TRBV19 to TRBJ2-7; 13 nucleotides match TRBD2. Per germline, CDR1 LNHDA and CDR2 SQIVND (reference sequence). The CDR3 is 15 residues long. The junction had 5 bases not matched to a gene; V was cut back by 5 bases and J by 4 bases. This CDR3 reads CASSWTSGSNYEQYF. Written as DNA, the CDR3 is TGTGCCAGTAGTTGGACTAGCGGGAGTAATTACGAGCAGTACTTC.

The V and J genes are TRBV28 and TRBJ2-1; D may be TRBD2 (6 bases). Trimming took off 1 base at V and 12 bases at J, with 19 bases between the two ends. Germline CDR1 MDHEN, CDR2 SYDVKM. CDR3 length equals 15 residues. DNA for the CDR3: TGTGCCAGCAGTTTATTCAGCGGGCCTCCGGAGGGGCAGTTCTTC. Residues: CASSLFSGPPEGQFF.

The chain links TRBV28 to TRBJ1-1, with D perhaps matching TRBD1 (5 bases). The CDR3 is made up of 16 amino acids. Looked up from germline, CDR1 is MDHEN and CDR2 is SYDVKM. Trimming took 6 bases from V and 3 from J, leaving 20 bases between them. CDR3: CASSPKRGPGYTEAFF. The CDR3 nucleotides read TGTGCCAGCAGCCCAAAAAGGGGCCCCGGGTACACTGAAGCTTTCTTT.

The V and J genes are TRBV5-5 and TRBJ2-7; D is tentatively TRBD1 or TRBD2 (5 bases each). Looked up from germline, CDR1 is SGHKS and CDR2 is YYEKEE (reference sequence). V lost 2 bases, J lost 5 bases, and 11 bases lay in between. CDR3 length equals 13 residues. CDR3 region: CASSFSLGDEQYF. Written as DNA, the CDR3 is TGTGCCAGCAGCTTCTCTCTGGGGGACGAGCAGTACTTC.

This chain links TRBV28 with TRBJ2-2; D unclear. This CDR3 is 15 amino acids long. Looked up from germline, CDR1 is MDHEN and CDR2 is SYDVKM. V was pared by 1 base and J by 4 bases, with 10 bases between. The CDR3 protein is CASSLSPSITGELFF. As DNA, the CDR3 is TGTGCCAGCAGTTTATCGCCTAGTATCACCGGGGAGCTGTTTTTT.

In DNA form, the CDR3 reads TGCAGCGCACTTTTACACAACTATGGCTACACCTTC. This gives the protein CSALLHNYGYTF. The chain joins TRBV29-1 to TRBJ1-2; D not certain. The CDR3 contains 12 residues. Germline-derived CDR1 and CDR2 are SQVTM and ANQGSEA. Trimming took 7 bases from V and 2 from J, leaving 11 bases between them.

This rearrangement joins TRBV7-6 to TRBJ1-1, with 8 bases identical to TRBD1. V shed 5 bases and J 4 bases; nucleotides not matched to a gene: 3. Germline CDR1 reads SGHVS; CDR2 reads FNYEAQ. The CDR3 has 13 residues. The CDR3 DNA sequence: TGTGCCAGCAGCCGAACAGGGGGCACTGAAGCTTTCTTT. Its translation is CASSRTGGTEAFF.

The chain has TRBV7-9 and TRBJ2-5; D remains unclear. CDR3 length: 14 amino acids. Trimming left V 4 bases short and J 0 bases short, with 9 bases between. The germline V gene encodes CDR1 SEHNR and CDR2 FQNEAQ (reference sequence). Here the CDR3 reads CASSSNSNQETQYF. The CDR3 DNA reads TGTGCCAGCAGCTCAAACAGTAACCAAGAGACCCAGTACTTC.

This chain connects TRBV7-9 to TRBJ2-1; TRBD2 agrees at 9 bases. CDR1 SEHNR and CDR2 FQNEAQ come from the germline V gene (reference sequence). V trimming: 3 bases; J trimming: 5 bases; junction bases outside the gene matches: 8. There are 16 residues in the CDR3. CDR3 in DNA: TGTGCCAGCAGCTTTGCCGCGGGAGGGCGAGACAATGAGCAGTTCTTC. Amino acids: CASSFAAGGRDNEQFF.

Remarks on this clone: In the same sample, other DNA sequences code for this CDR3. The chain joins TRBV7-9 to TRBJ2-7, with D hard to call. The germline CDR1 and CDR2 sequences are SEHNR and FQNEAQ (reference sequence). The germline V and J ends were trimmed by 3 bases and 6 bases, with 6 bases remaining between them. This CDR3 region has 11 residues. This CDR3 is CASSFGGEQYF. The CDR3 DNA is TGTGCCAGCAGCTTTGGCGGCGAGCAGTACTTC.

The chain has TRBV28 and TRBJ2-5; D is undetermined. The J call may be mistaken, given a closer DNA end match to TRBJ2-7. Germline loops: CDR1 MDHEN, CDR2 SYDVKM. The CDR3 has 12 amino acids. The CDR3 here is CASRGFSYEQYF. DNA for the CDR3: TGTGCCAGCAGGGGATTCTCCTACGAGCAGTACTTC.

CDR3 nucleotide sequence: TGTGCCAGCAGTTACTCGATGAATTACGAGCAGTACTTC. Translating gives CASSYSMNYEQYF. The rearrangement uses TRBV6-5 and TRBJ2-7; no clear D gene. Germline CDR1 MNHEY, CDR2 SVGAGI. This CDR3 comprises 13 residues. Deletions cut 0 bases from V and 4 bases from J, with 7 bases between.

This sequence joins TRBV4-2 and TRBJ2-7; 7 bases are shared with TRBD1. Germline lookup yields CDR1 LGHNA and CDR2 YNFKEQ. V lost 5 bases, J lost 0 bases, and 10 bases stayed unmatched. The CDR3 loop spans 16 amino acids. The CDR3 DNA reads as TGTGCCAGCAGCTTAGGCGGTCCAGGGGGCTCCTACGAGCAGTACTTC. Amino acid sequence: CASSLGGPGGSYEQYF.

The chain is built from TRBV2 and TRBJ2-7; tentatively, D is TRBD1 (5 bases). The germline V gene encodes CDR1 SNHLY and CDR2 FYNNEI. V dropped 7 bases and J dropped 2 bases, with 18 bases sitting between them. The CDR3 spans 15 residues. Here the CDR3 DNA reads TGTGCCAGCACCCAAGGGGCAGGGAAAGCCTACGAGCAGTACTTC. This encodes CASTQGAGKAYEQYF.

The chain joins TRBV19 to TRBJ1-5; D possibly corresponds to TRBD1 (6 bases). The CDR3 covers 14 residues. Germline values: CDR1 LNHDA, CDR2 SQIVND (reference sequence). The ends were cut back, 8 bases at V and 4 bases at J, with 15 bases in the middle. CDR3 DNA sequence: TGTGCCAGTGCACAGGGAAATTCAAATCAGCCCCAGCATTTT. This translates into CASAQGNSNQPQHF. Combining the CDR3 with reference TRBV19 and TRBJ1-5 gives the whole variable domain DGGITQSPKYLFRKEGQNVTLSCEQNLNHDAMYWYRQDPGQGLRLIYYSQIVNDFQKGDIAEGYSVSREKKESFPLTVTSAQKNPTAFYLCASAQGNSNQPQHFGDGTRLSIL.

The chain employs TRBV2 and TRBJ1-5; 8 bases line up with TRBD1. Germline CDR1 is SNHLY and CDR2 is FYNNEI. J was trimmed by 0 bases and V by 2 bases; bases with no gene match: 9. The CDR3 length is 18 residues. CDR3 in DNA: TGTGCCAGCAGTGAATGGGCAGGGGGCGTCTATAGCAATCAGCCCCAGCATTTT. This encodes CASSEWAGGVYSNQPQHF. The whole variable domain, remainder taken from reference TRBV2 and TRBJ1-5, is EPEVTQTPSHQVTQMGQEVILRCVPISNHLYFYWYRQILGQKVEFLVSFYNNEISEKSEIFDDQFSVERPDGSNFTLKIRSTKLEDSAMYFCASSEWAGGVYSNQPQHFGDGTRLSIL.

This chain links TRBV29-1 with TRBJ2-2; no definite D call. The V gene's germline CDR1 is SQVTM and CDR2 ANQGSEA. The CDR3 is made up of 15 amino acids. V dropped 7 bases and J dropped 3 bases, with 18 bases sitting between them. Here the CDR3 reads CSARKEFPYTGELFF. The CDR3 region has the DNA TGCAGCGCTAGAAAGGAATTCCCTTACACCGGGGAGCTGTTTTTT.

In its sample, this clone was seen once. The chain links TRBV28 to TRBJ2-1, with 13 bases identical to TRBD2. The CDR3 extends over 17 amino acids. Looked up from germline, CDR1 is MDHEN and CDR2 is SYDVKM. V shed 5 bases and J 3 bases; nucleotides not matched to a gene: 7. The CDR3 nucleotides read TGTGCCAGCAGTCCACTAGCGGGAGGGCTCGGCTACAATGAGCAGTTCTTC. As protein: CASSPLAGGLGYNEQFF.

The V gene is TRBV28, the J gene TRBJ2-7; perhaps TRBD2 as D (5 bases). Deletions cut 5 bases from V and 3 bases from J, with 17 bases between. Germline CDR1 reads MDHEN; CDR2 reads SYDVKM. The CDR3 covers 15 residues. The CDR3 region has the DNA TGTGCCAGCAGTCCCCTAGCAGTTGGGGACTACGAGCAGTACTTC. Translation gives CASSPLAVGDYEQYF.

The CDR3 protein is CASSIGAGGSYEQYF. The CDR3 coding sequence is TGCGCCAGCAGCATTGGTGCAGGGGGCTCCTACGAGCAGTACTTC. The genes are TRBV5-1 and TRBJ2-7; 7 nucleotides align to TRBD1. This CDR3 contains 15 residues. Per the germline V gene, CDR1 is SGHRS and CDR2 is YFSETQ. V gave up 4 bases and J gave up 0 bases; unmatched junction bases: 7.